Reported below is one T cell receptor beta chain. The data were obtained in a study of blood T cell repertoires in COVID-19. CDR1 and CDR2 (germline): SGDLS, YYNGEE. V dropped 5 bases and J dropped 8; count of bases not matched to a gene: 9. The CDR3 is 14 residues long. The protocol was immunoSEQ multiplex PCR, while the TCRdb copy is restricted to in-frame clones and leaves out a portion. The sample includes roughly 84,000 clones, around four fifths of them seen just once. This receptor was identified in an elderly man with active or convalescent COVID-19. The chain is built from TRBV9 and TRBJ2-2; TRBD1 aligns across 7 bases. Sequencing input: peripheral blood. The CDR3 here is CASSRQGNEGELFF. For the CDR3, the DNA is TGTGCCAGCAGTAGACAGGGCAATGAGGGGGAGCTGTTTTTT.